Listed here are 15 T cell receptor beta chains from one sample, sequenced in a study of blood T cell repertoires in COVID-19 (dated by TCRdb to 2020 to 2022). Library method: the immunoSEQ multiplex PCR assay. The table was pulled from immuneACCESS by TCRdb, which kept in-frame rearrangements only. Such tables lose some clones; where checked, under half of the loss comes from unresolved V genes, and the rest has no known cause. In all, the sample holds around 150,000 clones, and around 86% of those were seen once. The top ten clones comprise more than 3% of the sample. Sequencing used peripheral blood. The receptors shown here come from a man between 65 and 85 years old with acute or convalescent COVID-19.

This clone was counted once. This rearrangement joins TRBV5-4 to TRBJ1-1; no clear D. Trimming took off 1 base at V and 5 bases at J, with 9 bases between the two ends. The V gene's germline CDR1 is SGHNT and CDR2 YYREEE (reference sequence). The CDR3 contains 13 residues. This CDR3 is CASSLHGRTEAFF. The CDR3 nucleotides are TGTGCCAGCAGCTTGCATGGTCGGACTGAAGCTTTCTTT.

This clone was observed a handful of times. V usage is TRBV13 and J usage is TRBJ2-7; tentatively, D is TRBD1 (5 bases). The germline gives CDR1 PRHDT, CDR2 FYEKMQ (reference sequence). The germline V and J ends were trimmed by 6 bases and 0 bases, with 12 bases remaining between them. The CDR3 length is 14 residues. DNA of the CDR3: TGTGCCAGCAGATTCGCAGGGTACTCCTACGAGCAGTACTTC. It yields the protein CASRFAGYSYEQYF.

In this sample, this clone turned up a few times. This chain joins TRBV2 and TRBJ2-2, with TRBD1 matching 12 bases. In germline, CDR1 is SNHLY, CDR2 FYNNEI. J lost 6 bases, V lost 7 bases, and 3 bases had no gene match. CDR3 length: 14 amino acids. The CDR3 is CASIRDRGPGELFF. The CDR3 DNA sequence: TGTGCCAGCATCCGGGACAGGGGGCCCGGGGAGCTGTTTTTT.

V usage is TRBV15 and J usage is TRBJ2-3, with 8 bases lining up with TRBD2. The V gene's germline CDR1 is LNHNV and CDR2 YYDKDF (reference sequence). This CDR3 has 18 amino acids. Unmatched junction bases numbered 9, after V lost 0 bases and J lost 1 base. The CDR3 sequence: CATSRELLAGRGTDTQYF. The CDR3 coding sequence is TGTGCCACCAGCAGAGAGTTGTTAGCGGGAAGAGGCACAGATACGCAGTATTTT.

This chain uses TRBV27 with TRBJ2-7, with TRBD1 identical over 7 bases. Germline V gene data show CDR1 as MNHEY and CDR2 as SMNVEV (reference sequence). The CDR3 sequence is 16 residues long. Losses at the gene ends were 6 bases for V and 3 bases for J; bases not matched to a gene: 14. CDR3 in amino acids: CASSPHQTGLVYEQYF. Here the CDR3 DNA reads TGTGCCAGCAGCCCGCACCAGACAGGGCTTGTCTACGAGCAGTACTTC.

The rearrangement links TRBV7-2 to TRBJ2-7, with 10 bases fitting TRBD1. Germline V CDR1 and CDR2: SGHTA, FQGNSA. CDR3 length equals 14 residues. V trimming: 5 bases; J trimming: 4 bases; junction bases outside the gene matches: 5. The CDR3 reads CASSETGGGYEQYF. CDR3 in DNA: TGTGCCAGCAGCGAGACAGGGGGCGGGTACGAGCAGTACTTC.

J is TRBJ2-1 and V is TRBV9; a possible D gene is TRBD1 (6 bases). Germline loops: CDR1 SGDLS, CDR2 YYNGEE. This CDR3 comprises 14 residues. V was shortened by 3 bases and J by 4 bases, with 11 bases between the two germline ends. The CDR3 here is CASSGTGKYNEQFF. In DNA, the CDR3 is TGTGCCAGCAGCGGAACAGGGAAATACAATGAGCAGTTCTTC.

The V call is TRBV7-8, the J call TRBJ2-7; TRBD2 aligns across 10 bases. Germline-derived CDR1 and CDR2 are SGHVS and FQNEAQ. The CDR3 is made up of 13 amino acids. V lost 7 bases and J lost 1; bases outside the gene matches: 1. The CDR3 spells CASKLAGSYEQYF. The CDR3, as DNA: TGTGCCAGCAAACTAGCGGGATCCTACGAGCAGTACTTC.

The CDR3 bases are TGTGCCAGCAGTGAAAGTAGACTAGCGGGATTGGGTGAGCAGTTCTTC. Its protein is CASSESRLAGLGEQFF. This rearrangement joins TRBV6-1 to TRBJ2-1; 11 bases map to TRBD2. This CDR3 spans 16 amino acids. After removal of 2 bases from V and 9 bases from J, the junction contained 9 bases not matched to a gene. Per germline, CDR1 MNHNS and CDR2 SASEGT.

The chain couples TRBV19 to TRBJ2-1; 7 bases are shared with TRBD2. The CDR3 has 14 amino acids. Germline CDR1 LNHDA, CDR2 SQIVND (reference sequence). The V segment lost 3 bases and the J segment 4 bases; nucleotides outside the gene matches: 3. Written as DNA, the CDR3 is TGTGCCAGTAGTATTACAGCGGGGTACAATGAGCAGTTCTTC. Translated, it gives CASSITAGYNEQFF.

Regarding this clone: The same CDR3 arises from other DNA sequences in this sample as well. The chain is built from TRBV7-9 and TRBJ1-2, with 12 bases aligning to TRBD1. The CDR3 spans 14 residues. The V gene's germline CDR1 is SEHNR and CDR2 FQNEAQ (reference sequence). The J segment lost 7 bases and the V segment lost 3 bases, leaving 3 bases of the junction unmatched. The CDR3, as DNA: TGTGCCAGCAGCTTGGGACAGGGGGCAGGTGGCTACACCTTC. Its translation: CASSLGQGAGGYTF.

About this clone itself: Within the sample, other DNA sequences also encode this same CDR3. The chain links TRBV19 to TRBJ2-3; 10 nucleotides line up with TRBD2. Trimming at V came to 3 bases and at J to 0 bases, leaving 3 bases not matched to a gene. The CDR3 has 16 amino acids. Per germline, CDR1 LNHDA and CDR2 SQIVND (reference sequence). The CDR3 coding sequence is TGTGCCAGTAGTATCCTAGCGGGAGCTAGCACAGATACGCAGTATTTT. Its translation: CASSILAGASTDTQYF. Filled out from reference TRBV19 and TRBJ2-3, the complete variable domain reads DGGITQSPKYLFRKEGQNVTLSCEQNLNHDAMYWYRQDPGQGLRLIYYSQIVNDFQKGDIAEGYSVSREKKESFPLTVTSAQKNPTAFYLCASSILAGASTDTQYFGPGTRLTVL.

This clone was observed a single time. This chain uses TRBV4-3 with TRBJ1-4; D is unresolved. Germline V gives CDR1 LGHNA, CDR2 YSLEER. This CDR3 is built from 15 residues. V was clipped by 1 base and J by 0 bases, with 6 bases between them. The CDR3 coding sequence is TGCGCCAGCAGCCAAGGCGGAGCAACTAATGAAAAACTGTTTTTT. It encodes CASSQGGATNEKLFF.

This chain joins TRBV19 and TRBJ1-1, with 12 bases lining up with TRBD1. CDR1 and CDR2 (germline): LNHDA, SQIVND (reference sequence). The CDR3 runs 17 residues. V gave up 5 bases and J gave up 4 bases; unmatched junction bases: 11. The CDR3 nucleotides are TGTGCCAGTAGTTTGGGACAGGGGGCCGTGTGGGGCACTGAAGCTTTCTTT. It specifies CASSLGQGAVWGTEAFF.

V usage is TRBV28 and J usage is TRBJ2-1; TRBD2 agrees at 8 bases. This CDR3 has 17 residues. The V gene's germline CDR1 is MDHEN and CDR2 SYDVKM. Unmatched junction bases numbered 12, after V lost 2 bases and J lost 6 bases. In DNA form, the CDR3 reads TGTGCCAGCAGTTTACACAGGGCTGGTAGCGGGATCAATGAGCAGTTCTTC. Translating it yields CASSLHRAGSGINEQFF.